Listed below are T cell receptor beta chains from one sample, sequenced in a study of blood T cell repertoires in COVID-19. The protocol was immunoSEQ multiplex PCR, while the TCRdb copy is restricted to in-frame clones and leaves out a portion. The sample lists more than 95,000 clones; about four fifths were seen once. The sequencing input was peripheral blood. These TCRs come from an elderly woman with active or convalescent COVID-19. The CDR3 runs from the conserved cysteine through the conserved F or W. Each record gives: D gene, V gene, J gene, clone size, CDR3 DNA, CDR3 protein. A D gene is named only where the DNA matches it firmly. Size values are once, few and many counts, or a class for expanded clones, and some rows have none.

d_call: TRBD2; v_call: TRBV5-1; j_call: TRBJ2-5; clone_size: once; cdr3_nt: TGCGCCAGCAGCCCTTCTTCAGCGGGGGGGCTTCTAATACAAGAGACCCAGTACTTC; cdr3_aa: CASSPSSAGGLLIQETQYF
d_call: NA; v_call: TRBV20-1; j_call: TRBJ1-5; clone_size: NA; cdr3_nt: TGCAGTGCTAGTTCGTCCTATAGCAATCAGCCCCAGCATTTT; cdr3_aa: CSASSSYSNQPQHF
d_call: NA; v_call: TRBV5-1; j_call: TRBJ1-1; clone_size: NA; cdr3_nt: TGCGCCAGCAGCTTGGACGGGGGAAACACTGAAGCTTTCTTT; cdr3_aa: CASSLDGGNTEAFF
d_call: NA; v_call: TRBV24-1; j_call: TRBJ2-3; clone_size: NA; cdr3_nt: TGTGCCACCTCTAGTAGCACAGATACGCAGTATTTT; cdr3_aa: CATSSSTDTQYF
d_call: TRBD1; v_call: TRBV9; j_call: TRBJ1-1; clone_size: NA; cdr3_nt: TGTGCCAGCAGCTCTGACAGGGGGAGGACTGAAGCTTTCTTT; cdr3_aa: CASSSDRGRTEAFF
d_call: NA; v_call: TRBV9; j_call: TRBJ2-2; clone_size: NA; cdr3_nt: TGTGCCAGCAGCGTAGGCTACGGGCACCGTGGGACTTTCAGGGGGTGGAACACCGGGGAGCTGTTTTTT; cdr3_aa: CASSVGYGHRGTFRGWNTGELFF
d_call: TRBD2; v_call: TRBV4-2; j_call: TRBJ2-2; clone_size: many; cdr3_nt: TGTGCCAGCAGCCGAGGGACTAGCGGAGCGAACACCGGGGAGCTGTTTTTT; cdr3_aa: CASSRGTSGANTGELFF
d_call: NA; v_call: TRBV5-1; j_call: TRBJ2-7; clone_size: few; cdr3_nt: TGCGCCAGCAGCTTACAGTTCGGCGAGCAGTACTTC; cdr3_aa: CASSLQFGEQYF
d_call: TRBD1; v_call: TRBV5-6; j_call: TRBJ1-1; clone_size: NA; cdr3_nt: TGTGCCAGCAGCTCGATAATCAGGGGGAACCCTTCGATGAACACTGAAGCTTTCTTT; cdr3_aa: CASSSIIRGNPSMNTEAFF
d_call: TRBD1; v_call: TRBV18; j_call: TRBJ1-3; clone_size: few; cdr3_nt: TGTGCCAGCTCGCCTCAATCGACAGGGGGTGGAAACACCATATATTTT; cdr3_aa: CASSPQSTGGGNTIYF
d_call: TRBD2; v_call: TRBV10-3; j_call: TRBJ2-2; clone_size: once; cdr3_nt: TGTGCCATTTCTAGCGGAGCTGGGGCCGGGGAGCTGTTTTTT; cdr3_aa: CAISSGAGAGELFF
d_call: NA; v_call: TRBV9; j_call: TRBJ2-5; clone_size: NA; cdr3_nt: TGTGCCAGCAGCGTACTACAGGGTCTTCGGGAGACCCAGTACTTC; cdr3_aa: CASSVLQGLRETQYF
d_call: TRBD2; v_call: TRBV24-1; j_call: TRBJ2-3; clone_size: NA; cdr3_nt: TGTGCCACCAGTGATAGGGCGGGGGGGAGAGGATCCGCAGATACGCAGTATTTT; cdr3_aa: CATSDRAGGRGSADTQYF
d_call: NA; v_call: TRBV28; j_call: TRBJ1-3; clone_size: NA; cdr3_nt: TGTGCCAGCAGGCTATCGGACATCTCTGGAAACACCATATATTTT; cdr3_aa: CASRLSDISGNTIYF
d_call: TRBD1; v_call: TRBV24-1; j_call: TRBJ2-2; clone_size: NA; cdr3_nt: TGTGCCACCAGTGACCACTCCCGGACAGGCCGGGGAGCTGTTTTT; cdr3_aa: CATSDHSRTGRGAVF
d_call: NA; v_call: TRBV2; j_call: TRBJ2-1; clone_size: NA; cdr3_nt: TGTGCCAGCAGTGAAAGTAGCGGAAGCTACAATGAGCAGTTCTTC; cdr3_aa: CASSESSGSYNEQFF
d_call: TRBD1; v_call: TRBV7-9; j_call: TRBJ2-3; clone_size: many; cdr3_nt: TGTGCCAGCAGCTTCGGGACAGGGGTCACAGATACGCAGTATTTT; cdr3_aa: CASSFGTGVTDTQYF
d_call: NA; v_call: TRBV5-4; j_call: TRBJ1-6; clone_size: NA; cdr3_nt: TGTGCCAGCAGCTCGCCCTTGACAGGAAAAATCTCACCCCTCCACTTT; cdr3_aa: CASSSPLTGKISPLHF
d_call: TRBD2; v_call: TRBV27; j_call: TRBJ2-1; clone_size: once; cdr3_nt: TGTGCCAGCAGTCCCCTCGGGTTGGGGGGGGAGTTCTTC; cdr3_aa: CASSPLGLGGEFF
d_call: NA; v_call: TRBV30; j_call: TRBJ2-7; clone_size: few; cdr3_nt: TGTGCCGCCGGGAGGGGGCAGGGCTACGAGCAGTACTTC; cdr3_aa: CAAGRGQGYEQYF
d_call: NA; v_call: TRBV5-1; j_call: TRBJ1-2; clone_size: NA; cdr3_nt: TGCGCCAGCAGCTCGGAGGGGGGGAACTATGGCTACACCTTC; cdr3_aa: CASSSEGGNYGYTF
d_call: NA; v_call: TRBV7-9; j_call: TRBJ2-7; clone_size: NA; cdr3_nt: TGTGCCAGCAGCCCCGCAGACGAGCAGTACTTC; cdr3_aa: CASSPADEQYF
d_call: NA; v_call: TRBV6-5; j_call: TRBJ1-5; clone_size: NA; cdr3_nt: TGTGCCAGCAGCGGGGACTTTGGCAATCAGCCCCAGCATTTT; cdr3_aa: CASSGDFGNQPQHF
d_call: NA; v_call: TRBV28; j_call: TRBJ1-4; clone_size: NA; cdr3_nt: TGTGCCAGCAGTTCCAGGTACCAATTAAATGAAAAACTGTTTTTT; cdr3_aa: CASSSRYQLNEKLFF
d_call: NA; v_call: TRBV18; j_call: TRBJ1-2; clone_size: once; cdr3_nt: TGTGCCAGCTCACAGGGACTTTTTAACTATGGCTACACCTTC; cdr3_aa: CASSQGLFNYGYTF
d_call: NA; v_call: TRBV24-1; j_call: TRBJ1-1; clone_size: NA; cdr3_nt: TGTGCCACCAGTGATTTCTCACAAATCAACACTGAAGCTTTCTTT; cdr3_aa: CATSDFSQINTEAFF
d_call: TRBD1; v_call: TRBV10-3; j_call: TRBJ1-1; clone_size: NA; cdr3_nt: TGTGCCATCAGTGAGTCGGTGGGTAAGGGGGCATGGACTGAAGCTTTCTTT; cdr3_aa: CAISESVGKGAWTEAFF
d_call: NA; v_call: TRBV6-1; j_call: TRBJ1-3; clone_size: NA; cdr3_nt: TGTGCCAGCAGTGAAGCCCCCAGGGCCGGAAACACCATATATTTT; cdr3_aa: CASSEAPRAGNTIYF
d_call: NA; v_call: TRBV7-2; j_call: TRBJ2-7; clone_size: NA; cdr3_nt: TGTGCCAGCAGCTTAGTAGGGGGGGAATACGAGCAGTACTTC; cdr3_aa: CASSLVGGEYEQYF
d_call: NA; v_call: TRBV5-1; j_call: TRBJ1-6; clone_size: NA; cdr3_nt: TGCGCCAGCCGACAGAACTCGAACTCCTATAATTCACCCCTCCACTTT; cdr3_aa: CASRQNSNSYNSPLHF
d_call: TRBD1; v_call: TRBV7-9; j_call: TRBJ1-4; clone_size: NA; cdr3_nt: TGTGCCAGCAGCTTCTGGGACAGGGGGGAAAAACTGTTTTTT; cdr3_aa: CASSFWDRGEKLFF
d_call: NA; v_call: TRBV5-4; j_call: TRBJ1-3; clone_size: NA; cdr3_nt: TGTGCCAGCAGCAGAGAGAGCTCTGGAAACACCATATATTTT; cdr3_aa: CASSRESSGNTIYF
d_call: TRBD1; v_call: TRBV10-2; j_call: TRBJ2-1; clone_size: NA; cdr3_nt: TGCGCCAGTCGGGACCCGATCAGGGGGTCGTCCTACAATGAGCAGTTCTTC; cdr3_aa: CASRDPIRGSSYNEQFF
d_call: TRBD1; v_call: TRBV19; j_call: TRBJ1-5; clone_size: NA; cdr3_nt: TGTGCCAGTAGTATCCAGACAGGGGCTAGCAATCAGCCCCAGCATTTT; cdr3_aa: CASSIQTGASNQPQHF
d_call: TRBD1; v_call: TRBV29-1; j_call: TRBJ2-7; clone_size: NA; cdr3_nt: TGCAGCGCCCAGGACAGGGTGTTCCCCTACGAGCAGTACTTC; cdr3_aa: CSAQDRVFPYEQYF
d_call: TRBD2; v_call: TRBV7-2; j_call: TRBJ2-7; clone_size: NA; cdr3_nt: TGTGCCAGCAGCCCTTCTCTAGCGGGTTACGAGCAGTACTTC; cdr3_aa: CASSPSLAGYEQYF
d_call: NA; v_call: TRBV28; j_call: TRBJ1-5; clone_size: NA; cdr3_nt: TGTGCCAGCAGTTTGCGGTCGGGGGGGAATCAGCCCCAGCATTTT; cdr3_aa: CASSLRSGGNQPQHF
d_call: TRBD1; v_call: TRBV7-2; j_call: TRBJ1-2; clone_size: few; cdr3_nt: TGTGCCAGCAGCTTAACAGGGGCCGGGAGCTACACCTTC; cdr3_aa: CASSLTGAGSYTF
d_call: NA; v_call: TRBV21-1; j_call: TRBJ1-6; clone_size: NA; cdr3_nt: TGTGCCAGCAGCAAATACCGGGTCGGCCCCTCCTATAATTCACCCCTCCACTTT; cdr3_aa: CASSKYRVGPSYNSPLHF
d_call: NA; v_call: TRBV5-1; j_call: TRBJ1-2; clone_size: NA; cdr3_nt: TGCGCCAGCAGCCCTACCACGGGGCTGGAGGGGGGCTACACCTTC; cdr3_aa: CASSPTTGLEGGYTF
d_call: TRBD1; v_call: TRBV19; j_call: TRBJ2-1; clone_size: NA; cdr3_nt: TGTGCCAGTAGTACTCCCGGGACAGGGTACAATGAGCAGTTCTTC; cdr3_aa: CASSTPGTGYNEQFF
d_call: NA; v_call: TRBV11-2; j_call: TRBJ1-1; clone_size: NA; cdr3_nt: TGTGCCAGCAGCTCAGGACACCCTGCAGCAAGTTTCTTT; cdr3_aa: CASSSGHPAASFF
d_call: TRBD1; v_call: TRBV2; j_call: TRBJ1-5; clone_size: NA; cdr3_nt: TGTGCCAGCATCTCGGACAGGGACGGAGGCAATCAGCCCCAGCATTTT; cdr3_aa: CASISDRDGGNQPQHF
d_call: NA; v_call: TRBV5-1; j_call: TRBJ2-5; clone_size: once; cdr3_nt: TGCGCCAGCAGCTACTACCAGCCCGGGAAAGAGACCCAGTACTTC; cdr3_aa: CASSYYQPGKETQYF
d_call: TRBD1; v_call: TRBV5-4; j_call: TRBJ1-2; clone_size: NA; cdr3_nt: TGTGCCAGCAGCGCCGGACAGGGTAACTATGGCTACACCTTC; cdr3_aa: CASSAGQGNYGYTF
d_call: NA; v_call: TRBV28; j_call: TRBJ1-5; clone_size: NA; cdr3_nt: TGTGCCAGCAGGGAGAGCAATCAGCCCCAGCATTTT; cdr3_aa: CASRESNQPQHF
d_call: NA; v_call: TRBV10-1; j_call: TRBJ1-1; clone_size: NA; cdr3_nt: TGCGCCAGCAGTTTTACGGTATCACAGGGTTTGAACACTGAAGCTTTCTTT; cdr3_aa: CASSFTVSQGLNTEAFF
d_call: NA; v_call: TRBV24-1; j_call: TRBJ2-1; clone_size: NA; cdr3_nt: TGTGCCACCAGTGGAGGGCCCAGCTACAATGAGCAGTTCTTC; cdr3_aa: CATSGGPSYNEQFF
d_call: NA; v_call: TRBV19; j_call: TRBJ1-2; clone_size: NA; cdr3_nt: TGTGCCAGTAGTATAGACGCGGGGGCTAACTATGGCTACACCTTC; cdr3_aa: CASSIDAGANYGYTF
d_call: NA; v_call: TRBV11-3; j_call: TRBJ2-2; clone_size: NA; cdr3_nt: TGTGCCAGCAGCCAAACTAGGCCGGGCGGGGAGCTGTTTTTT; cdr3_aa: CASSQTRPGGELFF
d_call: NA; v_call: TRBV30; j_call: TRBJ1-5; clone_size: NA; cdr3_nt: TGTGCCTGGTCTGACAGTCACAATCAGCCCCAGCATTTT; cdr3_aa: CAWSDSHNQPQHF
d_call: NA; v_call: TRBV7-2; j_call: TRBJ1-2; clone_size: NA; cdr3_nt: TGTGCCAGCAGCTTATTCGAGGTCCGGGGGGCCTATGGCTACACCTTC; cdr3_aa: CASSLFEVRGAYGYTF
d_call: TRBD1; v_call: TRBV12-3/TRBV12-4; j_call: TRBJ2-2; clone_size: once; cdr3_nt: TGTGCCGGAAACAGGGGGGACACCGGGGAGCTGTTTTTT; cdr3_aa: CAGNRGDTGELFF
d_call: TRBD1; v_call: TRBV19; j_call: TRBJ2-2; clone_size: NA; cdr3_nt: TGTGCCAGTAGTATAGGGACAGGGGGGACCGGGGAGCTGTTTTTT; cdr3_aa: CASSIGTGGTGELFF
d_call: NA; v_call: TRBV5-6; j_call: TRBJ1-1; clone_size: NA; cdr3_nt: TGTGCCAGCAGCTTTCCAGGGCCCACTGAAGCTTTCTTT; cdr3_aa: CASSFPGPTEAFF